These 29 T cell receptor beta chains came from one sample sequenced in a study of early T cells in non-severe SARS-CoV-2 infection. TCRdb passed the 5' RACE reads through MiXCR, listing each CDR3 protein once. The repertoire includes about 63,000 distinct CDR3 sequences, approximately 13% of them detected once, and approximately 4.8% sits in the top ten. Input material: whole blood. The receptors were gathered from an adult who was a healthcare worker with PCR-confirmed SARS-CoV-2 infection or an uninfected control (not recorded which).

This clonotype was counted ten times or more. One end of the junction does not line up with germline, which may come from a read error. The chain employs TRBV14 and TRBJ2-7, with a possible D match to TRBD1 (5 bases). Germline assignment: CDR1 SGHDN and CDR2 FVKESK. This CDR3 comprises 12 residues. CDR3 nucleotide sequence: TGTGCCAGCAGCCAACCAGGGCTCCCTCTAGACTTC. Translated, it gives CASSQPGLPLDF.

This clonotype was detected only a few times. The V and J genes are TRBV29-1 and TRBJ2-3, with 7 bases fitting TRBD2. CDR1 SQVTM and CDR2 ANQGSEA come from the germline V gene. V dropped 8 bases and J dropped 1; count of bases not matched to a gene: 15. This CDR3 is built from 16 residues. The CDR3 DNA follows: TGCAGCTCCGCCCCGGCGGGGAGGGAAGGCACAGATACGCAGTATTTT. Encoded protein: CSSAPAGREGTDTQYF.

CDR3 bases: TGCAGCGCTTCGACGGGTTACGAGCAGTACTTC. Amino acid sequence: CSASTGYEQYF. This chain uses TRBV29-1 with TRBJ2-7; D call uncertain. The germline V and J ends were trimmed by 7 bases and 4 bases, with 11 bases remaining between them. The CDR3 runs 11 residues. Per germline, CDR1 SQVTM and CDR2 ANQGSEA.

This clonotype has a count of ten or more. The chain couples TRBV9 to TRBJ1-3; D uncertain. Trimming removed 0 bases at V and 1 base at J, with 11 bases between. This CDR3 is 16 amino acids long. The germline V gene has CDR1 SGDLS and CDR2 YYNGEE. The DNA for the CDR3 is TGTGCCAGCAGCGTAGACCGAGAGAGTTCTGGAAACACCATATATTTT. This sequence encodes CASSVDRESSGNTIYF.

This clonotype was seen more than once but under ten times. The J gene is TRBJ1-1, the V gene TRBV29-1; D might be TRBD1 (6 bases). The CDR3 loop spans 11 amino acids. Germline-derived CDR1 and CDR2 are SQVTM and ANQGSEA. V was clipped by 8 bases and J by 4 bases, with 11 bases between them. The CDR3 coding sequence is TGCAGCTCAACGGACAGCACTGAAGCTTTCTTT. It codes for CSSTDSTEAFF.

The chain carries TRBV15 and TRBJ2-2; 7 bases are shared with TRBD2. V trimming: 0 bases; J trimming: 7 bases; junction bases outside the gene matches: 8. The germline CDR1 and CDR2 sequences are LNHNV and YYDKDF (reference sequence). The CDR3 covers 16 residues. This CDR3 is CATSRESRGSRGELFF. The DNA of the CDR3 is TGTGCCACCAGCAGAGAGTCGCGGGGGTCCCGCGGGGAGCTGTTTTTT.

This clonotype was detected ten times or more. The chain combines TRBV18 with TRBJ2-1; D is undetermined. The CDR3 consists of 16 residues. Germline V CDR1 and CDR2: KGHSH, LQKENI. V was pared by 3 bases and J by 5 bases, with 17 bases between. In DNA form, the CDR3 reads TGTGCCAGCTCACCTTCTTCAGTAATGAAAAACAATGAGCAGTTCTTC. This gives the protein CASSPSSVMKNNEQFF.

This chain connects TRBV5-1 to TRBJ2-7; D gene ambiguous. The germline V and J ends were trimmed by 0 bases and 2 bases, with 9 bases remaining between them. Germline V CDR1 and CDR2: SGHRS, YFSETQ. The length of the CDR3 is 14 residues. Here the CDR3 reads CASSLDPGTYEQYF. The CDR3, as DNA: TGCGCCAGCAGCTTGGATCCAGGAACCTACGAGCAGTACTTC.

This clonotype was counted only a few times. The chain combines TRBV7-6 with TRBJ1-3, with D tentatively TRBD1 (6 bases). Deletions cut 0 bases from V and 2 bases from J, with 11 bases between. The CDR3 contains 16 residues. Germline V gene sequence: CDR1 SGHVS, CDR2 FNYEAQ. CDR3 nucleotide sequence: TGTGCCAGCAGCTTAGCTGGGGGGCTTGCTGGAAACACCATATATTTT. Translated: CASSLAGGLAGNTIYF. The whole variable domain, remainder taken from reference TRBV7-6 and TRBJ1-3, is GAGVSQSPRYKVTKRGQDVALRCDPISGHVSLYWYRQALGQGPEFLTYFNYEAQQDKSGLPNDRFSAERPEGSISTLTIQRTEQRDSAMYRCASSLAGGLAGNTIYFGEGSWLTVV.

This clonotype was detected many times. This rearrangement joins TRBV7-8 to TRBJ1-2, with 7 bases that match TRBD1. Germline CDR1 and CDR2: SGHVS and FQNEAQ. The CDR3 has 16 residues. V gave up 5 bases and J gave up 5 bases; unmatched junction bases: 14. The CDR3: CASSGPTTGTIYGYTF. The CDR3 DNA is TGTGCCAGCAGCGGGCCGACGACAGGGACGATATATGGCTACACCTTC.

There are many counts of this clonotype. The rearrangement joins TRBV10-3 to TRBJ1-5, with a tentative D call TRBD1 (5 bases). The CDR3 has 15 amino acids. The germline V gene has CDR1 ENHRY and CDR2 SYGVKD. V lost 5 bases, J lost 6 bases, and 17 bases lay in between. CDR3 DNA sequence: TGTGCCATCAGTCGGGACCTAGGAGAAGGTCAGCCCCAGCATTTT. Protein: CAISRDLGEGQPQHF.

This clonotype occurred many times. J is TRBJ2-3 and V is TRBV7-9; possibly TRBD1 for D (5 bases). Germline V lookup: CDR1 SEHNR, CDR2 FQNEAQ (reference sequence). This CDR3 is 15 amino acids long. Trimming took 5 bases from V and 1 from J, leaving 13 bases between them. The CDR3 region is CASSPRQSGTDTQYF. The CDR3, as DNA: TGTGCCAGCAGCCCCCGACAGTCAGGCACAGATACGCAGTATTTT.

This rearrangement joins TRBV27 to TRBJ1-2; D not certain. The germline V gene has CDR1 MNHEY and CDR2 SMNVEV (reference sequence). Trimming cost V 5 bases and J 8 bases, with 12 bases left between them. The CDR3 is 12 amino acids. CDR3 DNA: TGTGCCAGCAGTCATCCGGACGAGGGCTACACCTTC. The encoded protein is CASSHPDEGYTF.

Ten or more counts support this clonotype. The CDR3 protein is CASSPPTGFVRNEKLFF. CDR3 coding DNA: TGTGCCAGCAGCCCCCCGACAGGGTTTGTCCGCAATGAAAAACTGTTTTTT. The V and J genes are TRBV11-2 and TRBJ1-4; 7 bases match TRBD1. Trimming removed 5 bases from V and 5 bases from J; junction bases left unmatched: 14. The CDR3 sequence is 17 residues long. Germline-derived CDR1 and CDR2 are SGHAT and FQNNGV.

This clonotype was counted many times. The V gene is TRBV5-1, the J gene TRBJ2-3; D uncertain. Trimming removed 0 bases at V and 6 bases at J, with 14 bases between. The V gene's germline CDR1 is SGHRS and CDR2 YFSETQ. The CDR3 loop spans 15 amino acids. CDR3 amino acids: CASSLGVSDRDTQYF. DNA for the CDR3: TGCGCCAGCAGCTTGGGTGTTTCCGATCGGGATACGCAGTATTTT.

The genes are TRBV3-1 and TRBJ2-7; possibly TRBD1 for D (8 bases). Trimming left V 7 bases short and J 5 bases short, with 12 bases between. This CDR3 is 12 amino acids long. Germline V gene lookup returns CDR1 LGHDT and CDR2 YNNKEL (reference sequence). The chain's CDR3 is CASTTGGDEQYF. Written as DNA, the CDR3 is TGTGCCAGCACCACAGGGGGGGACGAGCAGTACTTC.

As regards this clonotype: With a much larger clone just one base away, this may be a read error. The chain has TRBV3-1 and TRBJ1-2; D ambiguous. This CDR3 is built from 11 residues. Germline assignment: CDR1 LGHDT and CDR2 YNNKEL (reference sequence). This CDR3 reads CAGSQLRSYTF. The CDR3 DNA reads as TGTGCCGGCAGCCAACTGAGAAGCTACACCTTC.

This clonotype occurred many times. The chain is built from TRBV6-2 or TRBV6-3 and TRBJ2-5; 8 bases match TRBD1. Germline V gives CDR1 MNHEY, CDR2 SVGEGT. Losses at the gene ends were 7 bases for V and 1 base for J; bases not matched to a gene: 5. The CDR3 is made up of 14 amino acids. CDR3: CASNSGTGQETQYF. In nucleotides, the CDR3 is TGTGCCAGCAATTCCGGGACAGGCCAAGAGACCCAGTACTTC.

This clonotype was counted many times. The chain carries TRBV7-9 and TRBJ2-3; D remains unclear. CDR3 size: 16 residues. CDR1 and CDR2 from the germline V gene are SEHNR and FQNEAQ (reference sequence). Trimming removed 2 bases from V and 4 bases from J, with 16 bases in between. The CDR3 region is CASSLRPEPAADTQYF. The CDR3 DNA reads as TGTGCCAGCAGCTTAAGGCCCGAACCGGCGGCAGATACGCAGTATTTT.

The chain has TRBV10-1 and TRBJ1-1; tentative D call: TRBD1 (5 bases). CDR3 length: 14 residues. Trimming stripped 5 bases from V and 3 bases from J, with 13 bases between. Per germline, CDR1 WNHNN and CDR2 SYGVQD (reference sequence). The CDR3 nucleotides read TGCGCCAGCAGTCCCTCTAAGGGGCACACTGAAGCTTTCTTT. It codes for CASSPSKGHTEAFF.

At least ten counts were recorded for this clonotype. The chain is built from TRBV20-1 and TRBJ2-1, with TRBD1 identical over 10 bases. V dropped 3 bases and J dropped 3; count of bases not matched to a gene: 2. The germline V gene has CDR1 DFQATT and CDR2 SNEGSKA (reference sequence). This CDR3 spans 14 amino acids. CDR3 coding DNA: TGCAGTGCTAGGGACAGGGGGGTCTACAATGAGCAGTTCTTC. This gives the protein CSARDRGVYNEQFF.

V is TRBV20-1 and J is TRBJ2-5; 8 bases match TRBD2. With 3 bases clipped from V and 6 bases from J, the junction kept 6 bases outside the gene matches. Germline V gives CDR1 DFQATT, CDR2 SNEGSKA (reference sequence). The CDR3 length is 13 residues. This CDR3 is CSASGGAEKTQYF. DNA for the CDR3: TGCAGTGCTAGCGGGGGGGCCGAAAAGACCCAGTACTTC.

This clonotype has ten or more counts. The chain links TRBV12-3 or TRBV12-4 to TRBJ2-6; D tentatively fits TRBD1 or TRBD2 (5 bases each). V was clipped by 3 bases and J by 0 bases, with 15 bases between them. There are 18 residues in the CDR3. The CDR3 region has the DNA TGTGCCAGCAGTTTTTCGGGGCAGGGTTACTCTGGGGCCAACGTCCTGACTTTC. Translation: CASSFSGQGYSGANVLTF.

There are a few counts of this clonotype. V is TRBV5-4 and J is TRBJ2-7, with TRBD1 identical over 10 bases. Germline lookup yields CDR1 SGHNT and CDR2 YYREEE (reference sequence). V dropped 5 bases and J dropped 4; count of bases not matched to a gene: 3. CDR3 size: 13 residues. CDR3 sequence: CASRRQGAYEQYF. CDR3 DNA: TGTGCCAGCAGGAGACAGGGGGCATACGAGCAGTACTTC.

V gene TRBV19 combines with J gene TRBJ2-2, with TRBD1 matching 7 bases. With 7 bases clipped from V and 7 bases from J, the junction kept 9 bases outside the gene matches. CDR3 length equals 14 residues. Germline V gene data show CDR1 as LNHDA and CDR2 as SQIVND (reference sequence). The DNA for the CDR3 is TGTGCCAGTATCCCCGGGACAGTTGGCGGGGAGCTGTTTTTT. It yields the protein CASIPGTVGGELFF. The whole variable domain, remainder taken from reference TRBV19 and TRBJ2-2, is DGGITQSPKYLFRKEGQNVTLSCEQNLNHDAMYWYRQDPGQGLRLIYYSQIVNDFQKGDIAEGYSVSREKKESFPLTVTSAQKNPTAFYLCASIPGTVGGELFFGEGSRLTVL.

V is TRBV3-1 and J is TRBJ1-1; 7 bases agree with TRBD1. Unmatched junction bases numbered 11, after V lost 4 bases and J lost 0 bases. The CDR3 totals 17 residues. The V gene's germline CDR1 is LGHDT and CDR2 YNNKEL (reference sequence). CDR3 sequence reads: CASSPELPGGMNTEAFF. The CDR3 DNA reads TGTGCCAGCAGCCCCGAACTCCCAGGGGGGATGAACACTGAAGCTTTCTTT.

In its sample, this clonotype was seen many times. The J gene is TRBJ2-2, the V gene TRBV29-1, with D tentatively TRBD1 (6 bases). This CDR3 has 16 residues. The germline V gene has CDR1 SQVTM and CDR2 ANQGSEA. The ends were cut back, 2 bases at V and 6 bases at J, with 19 bases in the middle. CDR3 loop: CSVESHDRTMSGELFF. The CDR3 DNA is TGCAGCGTTGAATCCCACGACAGGACAATGTCCGGGGAGCTGTTTTTT.

This clonotype was counted at least ten times. This chain uses TRBV5-1 with TRBJ1-5, with D possibly TRBD1 on 5 matching bases. Between the trimmed V and J ends, which lost 1 base and 7 bases, there was a span of 15 bases. This CDR3 is 15 amino acids long. CDR1 and CDR2 (germline): SGHRS, YFSETQ. The CDR3 sequence: CASSLSGQGGQPQHF. The CDR3, as DNA: TGCGCCAGCAGCTTGTCAGGGCAGGGAGGCCAGCCCCAGCATTTT.

There are many counts of this clonotype. The chain employs TRBV20-1 and TRBJ2-1; tentative D call: TRBD2 (5 bases). Deletions cut 0 bases from V and 8 bases from J, with 8 bases between. In germline, CDR1 is DFQATT, CDR2 SNEGSKA (reference sequence). This CDR3 is built from 12 residues. The CDR3 DNA reads TGCAGTGCTAGAGATGAGGGAGATGAGCAGTTCTTC. This codes for CSARDEGDEQFF.